The 3 T cell receptor beta chains below come from one sample, sequenced in a study of blood T cells in healthy people across ages. Combining a sample-barcoded 5' primer with a J-beta primer mix, a second PCR ran for roughly 6 to 11 cycles. TCRdb reprocessed the 5' RACE reads via MiXCR and lists one record per CDR3 protein. The sample has over 700,000 distinct CDR3 sequences, approximately 25% seen once. The same data also contributed to another study, on T cells of mothers and their children.

Sequenced material: blood. These receptors were collected from a boy aged 5 to 17 in good health.

This chain connects TRBV24-1 to TRBJ1-1; TRBD1 matches 10 bases. Losses at the gene ends were 2 bases for V and 3 bases for J; bases not matched to a gene: 8. The germline V gene encodes CDR1 KGHDR and CDR2 SFDVKD. This CDR3 is built from 17 residues. The CDR3 protein is CATSDSGTGDQDTEAFF. CDR3 bases: TGTGCCACCAGTGATTCCGGGACAGGGGACCAGGACACTGAAGCTTTCTTT.

The chain links TRBV7-9 to TRBJ2-7; a possible D gene is TRBD1 (6 bases). CDR3 size: 15 residues. Trimming cost V 5 bases and J 3 bases, with 17 bases left between them. CDR1 is SEHNR, CDR2 FQNEAQ, per germline (reference sequence). For the CDR3, the DNA is TGTGCCAGCAGCGGATGGACAGATAGTGACTACGAGCAGTACTTC. This translates into CASSGWTDSDYEQYF.

A note on this clonotype: Since the CDR3 does not end with the conserved phenylalanine or tryptophan, this likely comes from a read error. The chain recombines TRBV29-1 with TRBJ1-2; perhaps TRBD1 as D (5 bases). V lost 6 bases, J lost 6 bases, and 17 bases lay in between. The CDR3 length is 13 residues. Germline assignment: CDR1 SQVTM and CDR2 ANQGSEA. The CDR3 loop is CSVGELGAHGYTL. The CDR3, as DNA: TGCAGCGTGGGGGAGCTCGGGGCACATGGCTACACCCTC.